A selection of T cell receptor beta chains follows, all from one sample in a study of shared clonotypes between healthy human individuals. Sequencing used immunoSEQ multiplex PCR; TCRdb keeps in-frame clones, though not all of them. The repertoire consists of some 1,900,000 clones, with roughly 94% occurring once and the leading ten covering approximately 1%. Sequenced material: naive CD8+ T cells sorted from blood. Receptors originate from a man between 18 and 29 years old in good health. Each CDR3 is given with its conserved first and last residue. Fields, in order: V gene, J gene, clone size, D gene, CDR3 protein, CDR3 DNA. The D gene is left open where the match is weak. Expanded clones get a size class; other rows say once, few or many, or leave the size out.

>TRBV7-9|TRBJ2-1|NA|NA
CASSSIYQGYPYNEQFF
TGTGCCAGCAGCTCCATCTACCAGGGGTACCCCTACAATGAGCAGTTCTTC
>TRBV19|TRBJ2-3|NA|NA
CASSFASTDTQYF
TGTGCCAGTAGTTTTGCAAGCACAGATACGCAGTATTTT
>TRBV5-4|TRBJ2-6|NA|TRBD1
CASSPGGTGANVLTF
TGTGCCAGCAGTCCAGGGGGAACCGGGGCCAACGTCCTGACTTTC
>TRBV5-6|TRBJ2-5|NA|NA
CASGDWEQETQYF
TGTGCCAGCGGAGATTGGGAGCAAGAGACCCAGTACTTC
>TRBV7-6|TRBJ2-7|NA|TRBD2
CASSLKAGGVNEQYF
TGTGCCAGCAGCTTAAAAGCGGGAGGGGTAAACGAGCAGTACTTC
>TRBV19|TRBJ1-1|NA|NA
CASSADPTPNTEAFF
TGTGCCAGTAGTGCGGACCCTACCCCAAACACTGAAGCTTTCTTT
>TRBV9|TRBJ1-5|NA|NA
CASSVGIDQPQHF
TGTGCCAGCAGCGTTGGCATCGATCAGCCCCAGCATTTT
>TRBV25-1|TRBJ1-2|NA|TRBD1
CASRGTGGFYGYTF
TGTGCCAGCAGGGGGACAGGGGGCTTTTATGGCTACACCTTC
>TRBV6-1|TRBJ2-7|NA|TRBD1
CASRPTGLSYEQYF
TGTGCCAGCAGACCGACAGGGCTTTCCTACGAGCAGTACTTC
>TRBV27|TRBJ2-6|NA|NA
CASRSGASGANVLTF
TGTGCCAGCAGGTCGGGGGCCTCTGGGGCCAACGTCCTGACTTTC
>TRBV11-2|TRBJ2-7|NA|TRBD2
CASSPGLAGTYEQYF
TGTGCCAGCAGCCCGGGACTAGCGGGCACCTACGAGCAGTACTTC
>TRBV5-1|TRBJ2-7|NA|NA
CASSLADGLQPIPRNEQYF
TGCGCCAGCAGCTTGGCCGACGGACTCCAGCCAATACCGAGGAACGAGCAGTACTTC
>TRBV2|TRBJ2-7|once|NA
CASSEVGGGVDEQYF
TGTGCCAGCAGTGAAGTGGGAGGGGGCGTCGACGAGCAGTACTTC
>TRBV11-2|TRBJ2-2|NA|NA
CASSWTYTGELFF
TGTGCCAGCAGCTGGACCTACACCGGGGAGCTGTTTTTT
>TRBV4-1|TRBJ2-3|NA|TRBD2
CASSQEGLAGGLTSTDTQYF
TGCGCCAGCAGCCAAGAGGGACTAGCGGGGGGCCTTACTAGCACAGATACGCAGTATTTT
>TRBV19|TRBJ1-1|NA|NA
CASSVRGPETEAFF
TGTGCCAGTAGTGTCCGGGGGCCAGAAACTGAAGCTTTCTTT
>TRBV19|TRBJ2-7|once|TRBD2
CASSPTGLLPYEQYF
TGTGCCAGTAGTCCCACGGGACTACTACCTTACGAGCAGTACTTC
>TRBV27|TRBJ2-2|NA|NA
CASSFFRQGGGELFF
TGTGCCAGCAGTTTTTTCAGGCAGGGTGGCGGGGAGCTGTTTTTT
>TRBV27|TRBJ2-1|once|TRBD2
CASSLRTSGNEQFF
TGTGCCAGCAGTTTGCGGACTAGCGGTAATGAGCAGTTCTTC
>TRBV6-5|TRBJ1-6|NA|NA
CASSYSEGPGSPLHF
TGTGCCAGCAGTTACTCTGAAGGGCCCGGATCACCCCTCCACTTT
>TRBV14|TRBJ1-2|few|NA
CASSQVGNYGYTF
TGTGCCAGCAGCCAAGTGGGTAACTATGGCTACACCTTC
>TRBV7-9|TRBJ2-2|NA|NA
CASSSNQGIGTNPGELFF
TGTGCCAGCAGCTCAAACCAGGGTATCGGGACAAACCCCGGGGAGCTGTTTTTT
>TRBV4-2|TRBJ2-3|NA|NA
CASSRHYRDPWEPGEGVDTQYF
TGTGCCAGCAGCCGCCACTACCGGGACCCATGGGAGCCCGGAGAGGGGGTAGATACGCAGTATTTT
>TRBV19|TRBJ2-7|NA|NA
CASSIGEEYEQYF
TGTGCCAGTAGTATAGGGGAGGAATACGAGCAGTACTTC
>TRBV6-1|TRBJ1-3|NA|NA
CASVAFDSGNTIYF
TGTGCCAGCGTAGCGTTCGACTCTGGAAACACCATATATTTT
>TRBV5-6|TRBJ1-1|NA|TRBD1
CASLTGDNTEAFF
TGTGCCAGCCTGACAGGGGATAACACTGAAGCTTTCTTT
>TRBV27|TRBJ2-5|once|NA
CASSPRPAPVETQYF
TGTGCCAGCAGTCCTCGACCAGCCCCGGTAGAGACCCAGTACTTC
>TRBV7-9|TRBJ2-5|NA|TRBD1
CASSYRWDRLQETQYF
TGTGCCAGCAGCTACCGATGGGACAGACTACAAGAGACCCAGTACTTC
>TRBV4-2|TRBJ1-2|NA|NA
CASSQDLERGAGHGYTF
TGTGCCAGCAGCCAAGATCTCGAGCGGGGGGCCGGGCATGGCTACACCTTC
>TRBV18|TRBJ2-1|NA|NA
CASSVELNYDEQFF
TGTGCCAGCTCGGTGGAGTTGAACTACGATGAGCAGTTCTTC
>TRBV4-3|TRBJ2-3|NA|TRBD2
CASSQEVAGGLDTQYF
TGCGCCAGCAGCCAAGAAGTGGCGGGAGGGCTGGATACGCAGTATTTT
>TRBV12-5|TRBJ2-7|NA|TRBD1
CASGSGQGDSYEQYF
TGTGCTAGTGGTTCAGGACAGGGGGACTCCTACGAGCAGTACTTC
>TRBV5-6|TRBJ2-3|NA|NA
CASSYQDSYFTQYF
TGTGCCAGCAGCTACCAGGACTCTTATTTTACGCAGTATTTT
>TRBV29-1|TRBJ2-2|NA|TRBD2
CSAHAPLAGGNTGELFF
TGCAGCGCCCATGCCCCACTAGCGGGAGGAAACACCGGGGAGCTGTTTTTT
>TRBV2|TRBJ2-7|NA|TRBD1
CASTGTGGGYEQYF
TGTGCCAGCACTGGTACAGGGGGCGGGTACGAGCAGTACTTC
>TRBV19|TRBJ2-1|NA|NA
CASSMGLVENEQFF
TGTGCCAGTAGTATGGGCCTCGTGGAAAATGAGCAGTTCTTC
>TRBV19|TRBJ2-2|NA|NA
CAIGANTGELFF
TGTGCCATTGGGGCGAACACCGGGGAGCTGTTTTTT
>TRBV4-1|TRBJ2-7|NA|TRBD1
CASSQVYTGQGYEQYF
TGCGCCAGCAGCCAAGTGTACACGGGACAGGGCTACGAGCAGTACTTC
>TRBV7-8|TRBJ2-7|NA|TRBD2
CASSPTSGAFYEQYF
TGTGCCAGCAGCCCTACTAGCGGGGCATTCTACGAGCAGTACTTC
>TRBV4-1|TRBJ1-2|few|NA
CASSQDPGSGAGGYTF
TGCGCCAGCAGCCAAGACCCCGGCTCGGGGGCGGGAGGCTACACCTTC
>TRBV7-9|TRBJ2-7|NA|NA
CASSGPPPYEQYF
TGTGCCAGCTCCGGACCTCCACCCTACGAGCAGTACTTC
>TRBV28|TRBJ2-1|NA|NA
CASSLGTGTEQFF
TGTGCCAGCAGTCTCGGGACGGGGACCGAGCAGTTCTTC
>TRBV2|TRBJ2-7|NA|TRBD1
CASSGTGGYEQYF
TGTGCCAGCAGTGGGACAGGGGGGTACGAGCAGTACTTC
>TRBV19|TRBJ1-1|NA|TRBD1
CASSDRGRTEAFF
TGTGCCAGTAGCGACAGGGGGAGGACTGAAGCTTTCTTT
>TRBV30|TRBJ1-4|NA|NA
CAWSVSEKLFF
TGTGCCTGGAGTGTTAGTGAAAAACTGTTTTTT
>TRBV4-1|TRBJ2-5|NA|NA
CASSQVGGQETQYF
TGCGCCAGCAGCCAAGTCGGTGGCCAAGAGACCCAGTACTTC
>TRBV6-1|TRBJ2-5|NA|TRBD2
CASSEYGVGSGGQETQYF
TGTGCCAGCAGTGAATACGGCGTCGGTAGCGGGGGCCAAGAGACCCAGTACTTC
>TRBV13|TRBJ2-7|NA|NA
CASSFGAPSEQYF
TGTGCCAGCAGCTTCGGTGCACCCAGTGAGCAGTACTTC
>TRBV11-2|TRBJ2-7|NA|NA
CASSSGTGGRSSYEQYF
TGTGCCAGCAGCTCCGGGACGGGGGGCCGGAGCTCCTACGAGCAGTACTTC
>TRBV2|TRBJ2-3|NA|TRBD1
CASSEGTGGFGTDTQYF
TGTGCCAGCAGTGAAGGGACAGGGGGCTTCGGCACAGATACGCAGTATTTT
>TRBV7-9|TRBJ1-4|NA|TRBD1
CASSPWTGGYEKLFF
TGTGCCAGCAGCCCCTGGACAGGAGGTTATGAAAAACTGTTTTTT
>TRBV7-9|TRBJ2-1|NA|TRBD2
CASSPRLAGVANEQFF
TGTGCCAGCAGCCCCCGACTAGCGGGAGTAGCTAATGAGCAGTTCTTC
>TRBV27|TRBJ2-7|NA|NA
CATTAWNYEQYF
TGTGCCACCACGGCGTGGAACTACGAGCAGTACTTC